This T cell receptor (beta chain) was obtained from a study of control samples from healthy donors and cancer patients. Comment on this clone: Other nucleotide sequences from this sample produce the same CDR3.

Produced via immunoSEQ multiplex PCR; TCRdb's table is partial and in-frame only. Of under 80,000 clones in the sample, 94% were seen once. V shed 0 bases and J shed 7 bases, with 10 bases lying between them. The CDR3 is 14 residues long. CDR1 SEHNR and CDR2 FQNEAQ come from the germline V gene (reference sequence). This sequence joins TRBV7-9 and TRBJ1-5; D possibly corresponds to TRBD1 (5 bases). The sequence was collected from a woman in her twenties or thirties in good health. The sample consisted of blood. The CDR3 DNA sequence: TGTGCCAGCAGCTTAGCAGGGGCAGGCCAGCCCCAGCATTTT. Its protein is CASSLAGAGQPQHF.